The next 23 T cell receptor beta chains were all read from a single sample in a study of identifying expanded T cells in peripheral blood. Here immunoSEQ multiplex PCR was the method, and the copy in TCRdb shows in-frame clones only, minus some. The repertoire holds over 80,000 clones, about 90% seen once, with approximately 5.6% in the top ten. The sequenced material came from blood. The receptor source for this set is a person between 18 and 75 years old in good health.

This chain links TRBV18 with TRBJ2-1, with 8 bases aligning to TRBD1. This CDR3 has 16 residues. Germline trimming cut 5 bases from V and 4 bases from J; bases unmatched to any gene: 10. Germline V gene sequence: CDR1 KGHSH, CDR2 LQKENI. The CDR3 is CASSSQTGVLYNEQFF. CDR3 DNA sequence: TGTGCCAGCTCATCCCAGACAGGGGTCCTTTACAATGAGCAGTTCTTC.

CDR3 coding DNA: TGCGCCAGCAGCTCCCAGGGTCAGATGAACACTGAAGCTTTCTTT. Its protein is CASSSQGQMNTEAFF. The J gene is TRBJ1-1, the V gene TRBV5-1; TRBD1 is a possible D gene (5 bases). The ends were cut back, 3 bases at V and 0 bases at J, with 12 bases in the middle. CDR1 and CDR2 from the germline V gene are SGHRS and YFSETQ. The length of the CDR3 is 15 residues. The variable domain in full, with the rest retrieved from reference TRBV5-1 and TRBJ1-1, is KAGVTQTPRYLIKTRGQQVTLSCSPISGHRSVSWYQQTPGQGLQFLFEYFSETQRNKGNFPGRFSGRQFSNSRSEMNVSTLELGDSALYLCASSSQGQMNTEAFFGQGTRLTVV.

Of note for this clone: At one end, the junction sequence differs from germline, possibly due to a read error. The chain recombines TRBV5-1 with TRBJ2-2; TRBD1 might be the D (7 bases). CDR1 and CDR2 (germline): SGHRS, YFSETQ. The CDR3 loop spans 13 amino acids. The CDR3 reads CANSLQGTGELFF. The CDR3 DNA reads as TGCGCCAACAGCTTACAGGGGACTGGGGAGCTGTTTTTT.

There are a few counts of this clone. The gene calls are TRBV9 and TRBJ1-2; D is unresolved. The germline V and J ends were trimmed by 2 bases and 8 bases, with 10 bases remaining between them. The CDR3 runs to 12 residues. Germline V CDR1 and CDR2: SGDLS, YYNGEE. CDR3 residues: CASSVPGVGYTF. The CDR3 coding sequence is TGTGCCAGCAGCGTCCCGGGAGTAGGCTACACCTTC.

V usage is TRBV30 and J usage is TRBJ1-1; the match to TRBD1 covers 8 bases. Looked up from germline, CDR1 is GTSNPN and CDR2 is SVGIG (reference sequence). V lost 3 bases, J lost 5 bases, and 8 bases stayed unmatched. The CDR3 is made up of 14 amino acids. DNA of the CDR3: TGTGCCTGGAGCCTAACAGGGGGTTGGACTGAAGCTTTCTTT. Amino acid sequence: CAWSLTGGWTEAFF.

This clone was seen only once. The chain uses TRBV13 and TRBJ2-1; the D gene could be TRBD1 or TRBD2 (5 bases each). Germline assignment: CDR1 PRHDT and CDR2 FYEKMQ (reference sequence). The CDR3 runs 16 residues. V was trimmed by 5 bases and J by 2 bases, leaving 16 bases between them. DNA of the CDR3: TGTGCCAGCAGCACCGAACCCGGGACGGCCTACAATGAGCAGTTCTTC. Encoded protein: CASSTEPGTAYNEQFF.

V is TRBV19 and J is TRBJ2-6; weak D call: TRBD2 (5 bases). Germline V gene lookup returns CDR1 LNHDA and CDR2 SQIVND (reference sequence). Trimming took 7 bases from V and 2 from J, leaving 9 bases between them. The CDR3 consists of 14 residues. Here the CDR3 reads CASNSGAGANVLTF. DNA for the CDR3: TGTGCCAGTAATTCCGGGGCTGGGGCCAACGTCCTGACTTTC.

V gene TRBV5-5 combines with J gene TRBJ2-7, with D perhaps TRBD1 (6 bases). This CDR3 comprises 13 residues. V shed 4 bases and J shed 1 base, with 9 bases lying between them. Germline V gene sequence: CDR1 SGHKS, CDR2 YYEKEE (reference sequence). The CDR3 spells CASSLTGSYEQYF. CDR3 DNA: TGTGCCAGCAGCCTAACAGGGTCCTACGAGCAGTACTTC.

The chain employs TRBV5-5 and TRBJ1-5, with D unclear. Germline-derived CDR1 and CDR2 are SGHKS and YYEKEE (reference sequence). Trimming cost V 0 bases and J 3 bases, with 7 bases left between them. CDR3 length: 14 residues. The CDR3 here is CASSLATVNQPQHF. In DNA, the CDR3 is TGTGCCAGCAGCTTGGCGACCGTCAATCAGCCCCAGCATTTT.

V and J are TRBV29-1 and TRBJ2-1; a possible D gene is TRBD2 (5 bases). The CDR3 runs 16 residues. The germline CDR1 and CDR2 sequences are SQVTM and ANQGSEA. V was trimmed by 5 bases and J by 2 bases, leaving 19 bases between them. The CDR3: CSVTDDYLRAYNEQFF. Here the CDR3 DNA reads TGCAGCGTTACGGACGATTATCTGAGGGCCTACAATGAGCAGTTCTTC.

The rearrangement joins TRBV15 to TRBJ1-5; D possibly corresponds to TRBD1 (5 bases). The ends were cut back, 1 base at V and 5 bases at J, with 18 bases in the middle. Germline V gene sequence: CDR1 LNHNV, CDR2 YYDKDF (reference sequence). The CDR3 has 17 residues. The CDR3 coding sequence is TGTGCCACCAGCAGAGGGGAAGGGAAGCGAGGGGATCAGCCCCAGCATTTT. Translation: CATSRGEGKRGDQPQHF.

V is TRBV5-6 and J is TRBJ1-2, with D maybe TRBD1 (5 bases). CDR3 length: 15 residues. Germline lookup yields CDR1 SGHDT and CDR2 YYEEEE. Trimming cost V 0 bases and J 8 bases, with 17 bases left between them. The CDR3 region is CASSLVVQGSRGYTF. The DNA of the CDR3 is TGTGCCAGCAGCTTGGTAGTCCAGGGATCCCGCGGCTACACCTTC.

V usage is TRBV7-7 and J usage is TRBJ2-5, with 7 bases identical to TRBD2. Germline trimming cut 6 bases from V and 5 bases from J; bases unmatched to any gene: 12. The germline CDR1 and CDR2 sequences are SSHAT and FNYEAQ (reference sequence). The CDR3 totals 15 residues. The CDR3 here is CASSPSRGGVETQYF. DNA for the CDR3: TGTGCCAGCAGTCCCTCGCGTGGGGGGGTCGAGACCCAGTACTTC.

This chain joins TRBV5-1 and TRBJ2-1, with D maybe TRBD2 (5 bases). The CDR3 consists of 17 residues. Trimming left V 6 bases short and J 0 bases short, with 19 bases between. CDR1 and CDR2 from the germline V gene are SGHRS and YFSETQ. For the CDR3, the DNA is TGCGCCAGCACCGAGTACGGGGTTCCTAGCTCCTACAATGAGCAGTTCTTC. Translation gives CASTEYGVPSSYNEQFF.

In DNA, the CDR3 is TGTGCCAGCAGTTTCACATATTATGGCTACACCTTC. It encodes CASSFTYYGYTF. The rearrangement links TRBV28 to TRBJ1-2; no reliable D call. The CDR3 has 12 residues. The V end lost 3 bases, the J end lost 5 bases, and 7 bases lay between the germline ends. Per the germline V gene, CDR1 is MDHEN and CDR2 is SYDVKM.

The chain has TRBV14 and TRBJ1-2, with TRBD1 as a possible D gene (5 bases). This CDR3 region has 13 residues. V shed 1 base and J shed 4 bases, with 7 bases lying between them. Germline CDR1 is SGHDN and CDR2 is FVKESK. The CDR3 nucleotides are TGTGCCAGCAGCCAAGGGACATCCTATGGCTACACCTTC. Its translation: CASSQGTSYGYTF.

V and J are TRBV29-1 and TRBJ2-2, with a weak D call TRBD2 (6 bases). The CDR3 is made up of 12 amino acids. V shed 3 bases and J shed 6 bases, with 8 bases lying between them. The germline V gene has CDR1 SQVTM and CDR2 ANQGSEA. The CDR3 DNA is TGCAGCGTTGACGGGGAGGCCGGGGAGCTGTTTTTT. Protein: CSVDGEAGELFF.

The chain carries TRBV5-1 and TRBJ1-2; TRBD1 aligns across 8 bases. With 5 bases clipped from V and 3 bases from J, the junction kept 12 bases outside the gene matches. CDR3 length: 16 amino acids. Per the germline V gene, CDR1 is SGHRS and CDR2 is YFSETQ. The DNA of the CDR3 is TGCGCCAGCAGGCTAAGGACAGGGACCAGGGACTATGGCTACACCTTC. It specifies CASRLRTGTRDYGYTF.

This clone has only a few counts. The rearrangement uses TRBV14 and TRBJ2-5; D is unresolved. CDR3 size: 15 residues. Trimming took off 4 bases at V and 2 bases at J, with 14 bases between the two ends. Germline V gene data show CDR1 as SGHDN and CDR2 as FVKESK. The CDR3 region is CASSPRLNWQETQYF. CDR3 coding DNA: TGTGCCAGCAGCCCCCGACTGAACTGGCAAGAGACCCAGTACTTC.

V gene TRBV30 combines with J gene TRBJ2-7, with D possibly being TRBD2 (6 bases). The CDR3 is 14 amino acids. Germline CDR1 GTSNPN, CDR2 SVGIG (reference sequence). V gave up 3 bases and J gave up 6 bases, with 18 bases separating them. CDR3 DNA sequence: TGTGCCTGGAGGAACGCGGGGACTTCAGGCGAGCAGTACTTC. Translation gives CAWRNAGTSGEQYF. Full variable domain (rest looked up from reference TRBV30 and TRBJ2-7): SQTIHQWPATLVQPVGSPLSLECTVEGTSNPNLYWYRQAAGRGLQLLFYSVGIGQISSEVPQNLSASRPQDRQFILSSKKLLLSDSGFYLCAWRNAGTSGEQYFGPGTRLTVT.

V and J are TRBV15 and TRBJ1-5; D uncertain. Germline lookup yields CDR1 LNHNV and CDR2 YYDKDF (reference sequence). The CDR3 spans 12 residues. Between the trimmed V and J ends, which lost 5 bases and 5 bases, there was a span of 7 bases. Here the CDR3 DNA reads TGTGCCACCAGCGTCGGTTATCAGCCCCAGCATTTT. Translated, it gives CATSVGYQPQHF. Together with reference TRBV15 and TRBJ1-5, the CDR3 gives the full variable domain: DAMVIQNPRYQVTQFGKPVTLSCSQTLNHNVMYWYQQKSSQAPKLLFHYYDKDFNNEADTPDNFQSRRPNTSFCFLDIRSPGLGDTAMYLCATSVGYQPQHFGDGTRLSIL.

The V call is TRBV4-3, the J call TRBJ2-2; 10 positions match TRBD2. The CDR3 consists of 19 residues. From germline, CDR1 is LGHNA and CDR2 YSLEER. The J segment lost 0 bases and the V segment lost 1 base, leaving 8 bases of the junction unmatched. The CDR3 DNA is TGCGCCAGCAGCCAAGTACTAGCGGGGTCCCGCGCGAACACCGGGGAGCTGTTTTTT. Its protein is CASSQVLAGSRANTGELFF.

This clone has more than one count but fewer than ten. The J gene is TRBJ1-2, the V gene TRBV6-6; D possibly corresponds to TRBD1 (5 bases). The V gene lost 5 bases and the J gene lost 4 bases, with 20 bases spanning the gap. The CDR3 loop spans 16 amino acids. CDR1 is MNHNY, CDR2 SVGAGI, per germline (reference sequence). The chain's CDR3 is CASSTPTQGTSYGYTF. The CDR3 nucleotides are TGTGCCAGCAGTACCCCGACTCAGGGAACTAGCTATGGCTACACCTTC.